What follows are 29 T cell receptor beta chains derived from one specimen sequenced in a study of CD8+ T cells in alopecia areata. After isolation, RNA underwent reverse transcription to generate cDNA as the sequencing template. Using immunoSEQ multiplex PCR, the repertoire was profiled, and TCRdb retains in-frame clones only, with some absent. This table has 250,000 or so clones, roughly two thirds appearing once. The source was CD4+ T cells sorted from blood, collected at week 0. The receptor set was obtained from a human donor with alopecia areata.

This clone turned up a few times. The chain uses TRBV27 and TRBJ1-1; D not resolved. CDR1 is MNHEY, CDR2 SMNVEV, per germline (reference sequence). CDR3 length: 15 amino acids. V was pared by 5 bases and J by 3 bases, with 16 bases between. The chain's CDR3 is CASSPRSPWDTEAFF. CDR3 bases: TGTGCCAGCAGTCCCCGGAGTCCCTGGGACACTGAAGCTTTCTTT.

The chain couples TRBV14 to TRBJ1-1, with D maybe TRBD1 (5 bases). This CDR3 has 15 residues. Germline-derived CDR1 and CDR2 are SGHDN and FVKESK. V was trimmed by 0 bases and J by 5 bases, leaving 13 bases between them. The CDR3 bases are TGTGCCAGCAGCCAAGAGACAGTGGACGTAACTGAAGCTTTCTTT. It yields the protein CASSQETVDVTEAFF.

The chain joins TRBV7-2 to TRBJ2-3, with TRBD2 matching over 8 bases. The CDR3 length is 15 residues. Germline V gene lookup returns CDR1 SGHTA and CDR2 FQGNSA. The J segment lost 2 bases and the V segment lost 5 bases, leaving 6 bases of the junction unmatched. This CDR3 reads CASSIGGAPTDTQYF. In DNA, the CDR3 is TGTGCCAGCAGCATCGGGGGGGCCCCCACAGATACGCAGTATTTT.

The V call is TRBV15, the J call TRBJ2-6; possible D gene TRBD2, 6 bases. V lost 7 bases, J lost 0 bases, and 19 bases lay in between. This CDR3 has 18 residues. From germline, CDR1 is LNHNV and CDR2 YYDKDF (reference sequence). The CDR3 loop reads CATKPVWGLNSGANVLTF. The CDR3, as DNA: TGTGCCACCAAGCCCGTGTGGGGACTGAACTCTGGGGCCAACGTCCTGACTTTC. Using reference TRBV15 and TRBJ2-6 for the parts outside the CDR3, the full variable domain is DAMVIQNPRYQVTQFGKPVTLSCSQTLNHNVMYWYQQKSSQAPKLLFHYYDKDFNNEADTPDNFQSRRPNTSFCFLDIRSPGLGDTAMYLCATKPVWGLNSGANVLTFGAGSRLTVL.

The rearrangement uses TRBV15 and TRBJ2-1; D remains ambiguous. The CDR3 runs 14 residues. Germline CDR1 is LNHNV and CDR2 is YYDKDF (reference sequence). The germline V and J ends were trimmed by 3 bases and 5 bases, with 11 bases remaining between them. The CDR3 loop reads CATSRDQRNNEQFF. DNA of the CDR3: TGTGCCACCAGCAGGGACCAGAGAAACAATGAGCAGTTCTTC.

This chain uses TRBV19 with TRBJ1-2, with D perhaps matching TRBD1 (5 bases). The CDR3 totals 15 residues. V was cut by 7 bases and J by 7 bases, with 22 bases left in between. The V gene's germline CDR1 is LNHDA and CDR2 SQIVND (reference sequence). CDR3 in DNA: TGTGCCAGTACGCGGGGGGACCGCTCCTTCCGTGGCTACACCTTC. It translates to CASTRGDRSFRGYTF. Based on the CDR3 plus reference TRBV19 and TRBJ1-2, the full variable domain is DGGITQSPKYLFRKEGQNVTLSCEQNLNHDAMYWYRQDPGQGLRLIYYSQIVNDFQKGDIAEGYSVSREKKESFPLTVTSAQKNPTAFYLCASTRGDRSFRGYTFGSGTRLTVV.

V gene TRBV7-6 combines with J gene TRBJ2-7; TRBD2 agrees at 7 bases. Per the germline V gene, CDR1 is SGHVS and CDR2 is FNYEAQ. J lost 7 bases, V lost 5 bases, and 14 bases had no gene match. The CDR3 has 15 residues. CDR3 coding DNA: TGTGCCAGCAGCGCGGGGTCTGCTCGAGCGGGAGAGCAGTACTTC. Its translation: CASSAGSARAGEQYF.

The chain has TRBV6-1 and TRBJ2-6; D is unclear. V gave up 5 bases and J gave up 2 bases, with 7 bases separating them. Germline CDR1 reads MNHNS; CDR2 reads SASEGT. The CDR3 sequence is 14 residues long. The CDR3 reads CASSSIPGANVLTF. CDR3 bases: TGTGCCAGCAGTTCTATCCCTGGGGCCAACGTCCTGACTTTC.

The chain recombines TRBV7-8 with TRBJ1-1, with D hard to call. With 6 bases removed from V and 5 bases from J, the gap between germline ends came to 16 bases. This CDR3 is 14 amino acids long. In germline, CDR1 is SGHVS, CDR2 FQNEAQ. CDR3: CASRPRWGSTEAFF. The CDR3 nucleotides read TGTGCCAGCAGACCTCGTTGGGGTAGTACTGAAGCTTTCTTT.

The CDR3 loop reads CASSRDTSTYEQYF. The CDR3 DNA reads TGTGCCAGCAGCCGGGACACCTCCACCTACGAGCAGTACTTC. The V call is TRBV2, the J call TRBJ2-7; tentatively, D is TRBD1 (6 bases). This CDR3 is built from 14 residues. V lost 6 bases, J lost 2 bases, and 14 bases lay in between. The V gene's germline CDR1 is SNHLY and CDR2 FYNNEI.

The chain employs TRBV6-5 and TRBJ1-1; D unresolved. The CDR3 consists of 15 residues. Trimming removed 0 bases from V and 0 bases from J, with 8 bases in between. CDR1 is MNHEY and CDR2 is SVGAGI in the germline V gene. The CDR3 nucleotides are TGTGCCAGCAGTTACTCGAACTTCATGAACACTGAAGCTTTCTTT. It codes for CASSYSNFMNTEAFF.

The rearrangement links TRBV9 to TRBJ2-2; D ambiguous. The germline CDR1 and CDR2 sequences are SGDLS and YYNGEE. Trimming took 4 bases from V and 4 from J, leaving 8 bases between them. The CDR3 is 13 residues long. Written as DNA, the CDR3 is TGTGCCAGCAGCCCGGGTGTCACCGGGGAGCTGTTTTTT. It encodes CASSPGVTGELFF.

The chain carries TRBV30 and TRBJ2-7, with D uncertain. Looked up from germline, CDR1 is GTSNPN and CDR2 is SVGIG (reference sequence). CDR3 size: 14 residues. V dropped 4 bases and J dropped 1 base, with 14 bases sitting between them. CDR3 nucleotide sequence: TGTGCCTGGACCCCGCAATACCGTTCCTACGAGCAGTACTTC. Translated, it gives CAWTPQYRSYEQYF.

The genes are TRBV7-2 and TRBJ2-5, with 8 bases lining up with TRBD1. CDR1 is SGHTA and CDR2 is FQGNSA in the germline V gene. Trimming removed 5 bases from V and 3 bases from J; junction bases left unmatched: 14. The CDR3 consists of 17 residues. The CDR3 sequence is CASSPTPGTGPKETQYF. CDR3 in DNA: TGTGCCAGCAGCCCGACCCCCGGGACAGGACCTAAAGAGACCCAGTACTTC. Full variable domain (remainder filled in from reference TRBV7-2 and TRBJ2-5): GAGVSQSPSNKVTEKGKDVELRCDPISGHTALYWYRQSLGQGLEFLIYFQGNSAPDKSGLPSDRFSAERTGGSVSTLTIQRTQQEDSAVYLCASSPTPGTGPKETQYFGPGTRLLVL.

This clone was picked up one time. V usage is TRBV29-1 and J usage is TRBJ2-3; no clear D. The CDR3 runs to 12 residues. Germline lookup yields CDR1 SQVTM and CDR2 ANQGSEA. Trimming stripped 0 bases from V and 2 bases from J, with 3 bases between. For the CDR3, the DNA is TGCAGCGTTGAAGAGCTCACAGATACGCAGTATTTT. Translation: CSVEELTDTQYF.

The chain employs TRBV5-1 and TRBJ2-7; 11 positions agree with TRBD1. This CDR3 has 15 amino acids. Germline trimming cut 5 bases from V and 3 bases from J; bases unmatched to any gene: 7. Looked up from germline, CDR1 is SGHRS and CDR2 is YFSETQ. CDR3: CASRPGTGGIYEQYF. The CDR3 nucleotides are TGCGCCAGCAGACCCGGGACAGGGGGAATCTACGAGCAGTACTTC.

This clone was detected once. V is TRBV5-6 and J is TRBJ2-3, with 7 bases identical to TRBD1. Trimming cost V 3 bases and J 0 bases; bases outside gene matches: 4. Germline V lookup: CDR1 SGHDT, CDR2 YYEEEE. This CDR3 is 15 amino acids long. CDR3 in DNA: TGTGCCAGCAGCTCCCCGGGACAGAGCACAGATACGCAGTATTTT. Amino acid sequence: CASSSPGQSTDTQYF.

The CDR3 region is CASSQVANYYGYTF. CDR3 sequence (DNA): TGTGCCAGCAGCCAAGTGGCCAATTACTATGGCTACACCTTC. This sequence joins TRBV4-2 and TRBJ1-2; D not certain. CDR1 and CDR2 (germline): LGHNA, YNFKEQ. The CDR3 has 14 residues. The ends were cut back, 1 base at V and 3 bases at J, with 9 bases in the middle.

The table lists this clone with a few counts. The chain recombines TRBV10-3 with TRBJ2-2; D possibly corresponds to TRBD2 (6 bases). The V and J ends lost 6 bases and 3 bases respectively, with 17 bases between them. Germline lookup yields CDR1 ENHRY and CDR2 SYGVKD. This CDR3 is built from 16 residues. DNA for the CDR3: TGTGCCATCAGCGCCGGGACTCCGGGCGACACCGGGGAGCTGTTTTTT. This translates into CAISAGTPGDTGELFF.

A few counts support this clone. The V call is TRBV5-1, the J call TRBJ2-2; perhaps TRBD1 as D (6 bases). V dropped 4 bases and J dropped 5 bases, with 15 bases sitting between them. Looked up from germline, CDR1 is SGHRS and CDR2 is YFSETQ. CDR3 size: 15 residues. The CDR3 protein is CASSPAGARTGELFF. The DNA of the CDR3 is TGCGCCAGCAGCCCCGCAGGGGCTCGGACCGGGGAGCTGTTTTTT.

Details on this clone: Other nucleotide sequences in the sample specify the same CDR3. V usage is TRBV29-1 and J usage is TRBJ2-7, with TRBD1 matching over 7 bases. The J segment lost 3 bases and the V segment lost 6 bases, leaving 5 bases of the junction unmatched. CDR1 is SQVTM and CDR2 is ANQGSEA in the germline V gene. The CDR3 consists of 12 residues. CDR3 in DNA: TGCAGCGTCCGGGACAGTCTCTACGAGCAGTACTTC. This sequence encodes CSVRDSLYEQYF.

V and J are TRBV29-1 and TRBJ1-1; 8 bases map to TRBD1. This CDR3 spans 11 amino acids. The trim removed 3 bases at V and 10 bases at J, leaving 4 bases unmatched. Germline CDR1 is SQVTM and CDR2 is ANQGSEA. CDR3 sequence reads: CSVEDRDGAFF. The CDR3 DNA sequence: TGCAGCGTTGAGGACAGGGACGGAGCTTTCTTT.

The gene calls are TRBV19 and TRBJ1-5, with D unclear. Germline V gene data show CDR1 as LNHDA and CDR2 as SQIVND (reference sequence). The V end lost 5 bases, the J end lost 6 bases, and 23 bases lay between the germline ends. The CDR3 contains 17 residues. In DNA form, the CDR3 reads TGTGCCAGTAGTGCCACCCCTCGGCAGGCCTCCCTTCAGCCCCAGCATTTT. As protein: CASSATPRQASLQPQHF.

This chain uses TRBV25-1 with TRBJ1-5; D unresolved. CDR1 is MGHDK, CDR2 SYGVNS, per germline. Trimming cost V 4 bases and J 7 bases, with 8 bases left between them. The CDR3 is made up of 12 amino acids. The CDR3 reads CASSAGGQPQHF. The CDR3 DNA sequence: TGTGCCAGCAGTGCGGGTGGGCAGCCCCAGCATTTT.

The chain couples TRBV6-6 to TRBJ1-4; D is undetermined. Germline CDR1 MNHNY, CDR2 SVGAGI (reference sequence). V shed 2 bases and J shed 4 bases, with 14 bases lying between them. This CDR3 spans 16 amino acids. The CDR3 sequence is CASSYPGGRDNEKLFF. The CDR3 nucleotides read TGTGCCAGCAGTTACCCTGGAGGACGGGATAATGAAAAACTGTTTTTT.

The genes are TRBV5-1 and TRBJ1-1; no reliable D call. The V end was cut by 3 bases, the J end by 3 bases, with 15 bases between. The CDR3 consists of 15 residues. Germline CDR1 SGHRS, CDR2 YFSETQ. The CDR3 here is CASSSPTGYHTEAFF. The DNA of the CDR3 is TGCGCCAGCAGCTCCCCGACGGGCTACCACACTGAAGCTTTCTTT.

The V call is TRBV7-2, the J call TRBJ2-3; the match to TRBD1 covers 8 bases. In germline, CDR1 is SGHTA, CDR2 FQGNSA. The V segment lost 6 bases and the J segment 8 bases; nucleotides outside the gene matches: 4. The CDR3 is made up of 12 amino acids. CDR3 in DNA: TGTGCCAGCAGTCTCCAGGGGGCTACGCAGTATTTT. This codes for CASSLQGATQYF.

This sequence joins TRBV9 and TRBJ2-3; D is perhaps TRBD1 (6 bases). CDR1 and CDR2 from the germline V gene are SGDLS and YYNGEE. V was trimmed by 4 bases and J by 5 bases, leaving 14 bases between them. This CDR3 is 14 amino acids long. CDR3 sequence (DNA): TGTGCCAGCAGCCCGACCCTACAGGGAGATACGCAGTATTTT. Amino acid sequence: CASSPTLQGDTQYF. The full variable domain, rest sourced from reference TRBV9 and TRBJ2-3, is DSGVTQTPKHLITATGQRVTLRCSPRSGDLSVYWYQQSLDQGLQFLIQYYNGEERAKGNILERFSAQQFPDLHSELNLSSLELGDSALYFCASSPTLQGDTQYFGPGTRLTVL.

In DNA form, the CDR3 reads TGTGCCAGCAGCTTTACAGGGGGAGATACGCAGTATTTT. It yields the protein CASSFTGGDTQYF. The V and J genes are TRBV11-1 and TRBJ2-3, with 8 bases fitting TRBD1. Germline CDR1 reads SGHAT; CDR2 reads FQDESV (reference sequence). The CDR3 has 13 amino acids. After removal of 3 bases from V and 5 bases from J, the junction contained 1 base not matched to a gene.